The text below deals with one T cell receptor beta chain. Both 60 Vbeta primers and 13 Jbeta primers went into the PCR. TCRdb's copy holds only in-frame clones and misses some; the assay was immunoSEQ multiplex PCR. The table gives approximately 72,000 clones; the top ten clones make up about 2.9% of it. This sample was included in a study of cytomegalovirus exposure and HLA in healthy donors. This clonotype originated in a man aged 35-49 years in good health and CMV-seronegative. Sequencing was carried out using PBMCs.

The CDR3 sequence is CASSPRTGSVTEAFF. The CDR3 coding sequence is TGTGCCAGTAGTCCCCGGACAGGGTCGGTCACTGAAGCTTTCTTT. This rearrangement joins TRBV19 to TRBJ1-1, with 8 bases aligning to TRBD1. This CDR3 has 15 amino acids. With 5 bases clipped from V and 4 bases from J, the junction kept 9 bases outside the gene matches. Germline values: CDR1 LNHDA, CDR2 SQIVND (reference sequence).